The 22 T cell receptor beta chains reported below all come from one sample, sequenced in a study of identical twins. TCRdb used MiXCR to reprocess the 5' RACE reads, holding one entry per CDR3 protein. The sample includes under 250,000 distinct CDR3 sequences, about 7.5% seen only once; the top ten take more than 5%. This same sample was also part of a study on yellow fever vaccine responses in identical twins.

The specimen was CD8+ T cells sorted from blood. The origin of the receptors is a woman aged 18 to 35 in good health.

The rearrangement links TRBV4-1 to TRBJ2-7, with D possibly matching TRBD2 (6 bases). Trimming took off 2 bases at V and 2 bases at J, with 13 bases between the two ends. The CDR3 extends over 15 amino acids. The germline V gene encodes CDR1 MGHRA and CDR2 YSYEKL. The CDR3 sequence is CASSQTAGSTYEQYF. The DNA of the CDR3 is TGCGCCAGCAGCCAAACGGCGGGATCTACCTACGAGCAGTACTTC.

This clonotype was picked up many times. The chain employs TRBV5-1 and TRBJ2-3; perhaps D is TRBD1 or TRBD2 (5 bases each). Trimming left V 0 bases short and J 2 bases short, with 13 bases between. CDR3 size: 16 residues. Germline loops: CDR1 SGHRS, CDR2 YFSETQ. The CDR3 sequence is CASSLVRSGPTDTQYF. Here the CDR3 DNA reads TGCGCCAGCAGCTTGGTCAGGTCGGGGCCCACAGATACGCAGTATTTT.

This clonotype was counted ten times or more. The chain has TRBV27 and TRBJ1-5, with 9 bases identical to TRBD1. The CDR3 contains 18 residues. From germline, CDR1 is MNHEY and CDR2 SMNVEV (reference sequence). V lost 4 bases to trimming and J lost 0 bases; unmatched junction nucleotides: 10. The DNA for the CDR3 is TGTGCCAGCAGTTCGAACGGACAGGGGACTTATAGCAATCAGCCCCAGCATTTT. Protein: CASSSNGQGTYSNQPQHF.

Worth noting for this clonotype: One end of the junction fails to match germline, which may point to a read error. V is TRBV15 and J is TRBJ2-1, with D possibly TRBD1 on 5 matching bases. The length of the CDR3 is 11 residues. Germline CDR1 and CDR2: LNHNV and YYDKDF (reference sequence). CDR3 nucleotides: TGTGCCACCACCTCGGACAATGAGCCGTTCTTC. Translated, it gives CATTSDNEPFF.

This clonotype was observed a handful of times. The chain carries TRBV6-5 and TRBJ2-7; D call uncertain. V dropped 0 bases and J dropped 7 bases, with 10 bases sitting between them. CDR1 and CDR2 from the germline V gene are MNHEY and SVGAGI. CDR3 size: 13 residues. DNA for the CDR3: TGTGCCAGCAGTTACTCGAGTCCAAAGGAGCAGTACTTC. It codes for CASSYSSPKEQYF.

This clonotype was recorded at least ten times. V gene TRBV12-3 or TRBV12-4 combines with J gene TRBJ2-5; D perhaps matches TRBD1 (6 bases). CDR3 size: 13 residues. V was trimmed by 5 bases and J by 4 bases, leaving 11 bases between them. CDR3 region: CASSTTGSETQYF. CDR3 DNA sequence: TGTGCCAGCAGTACCACAGGGTCAGAGACCCAGTACTTC.

Worth noting for this clonotype: One end of the junction fails to match germline, which may point to a read error. The rearrangement links TRBV12-3 or TRBV12-4 to TRBJ1-6; the D gene is possibly TRBD1 (6 bases). The CDR3 is 14 residues long. In DNA form, the CDR3 reads TGTGCCAGCAGTCCACAGGGTAATAATTCACCCCTCTACTTT. It yields the protein CASSPQGNNSPLYF.

This clonotype occurred a few times. The chain employs TRBV2 and TRBJ2-2; 7 bases are shared with TRBD1. With 1 base clipped from V and 8 bases from J, the junction kept 7 bases outside the gene matches. From germline, CDR1 is SNHLY and CDR2 FYNNEI. The CDR3 loop spans 15 amino acids. CDR3 sequence reads: CASSEEGRGTGELFF. The CDR3 DNA is TGTGCCAGCAGTGAAGAGGGCAGGGGGACGGGGGAGCTGTTTTTT.

The chain links TRBV24-1 to TRBJ2-7; D not resolved. The CDR3 is 13 residues long. Trimming took 7 bases from V and 1 from J, leaving 10 bases between them. Germline CDR1 and CDR2: KGHDR and SFDVKD. The CDR3 bases are TGTGCCACCAGGGGCGCGGAGTCCTACGAGCAGTACTTC. Translating gives CATRGAESYEQYF.

This clonotype was seen a handful of times. The chain uses TRBV7-2 and TRBJ1-2; D gene uncertain. V was clipped by 5 bases and J by 0 bases, with 16 bases between them. This CDR3 spans 16 amino acids. Per the germline V gene, CDR1 is SGHTA and CDR2 is FQGNSA. CDR3 amino acids: CASSTRPAIPNYGYTF. The CDR3, as DNA: TGTGCCAGCAGCACCCGTCCTGCCATACCTAACTATGGCTACACCTTC.

The CDR3 DNA follows: TGCGCCAGCAAGTTAGGGGACTACGTGGACAATGAGCAGTTCTTC. Translating gives CASKLGDYVDNEQFF. The chain uses TRBV5-1 and TRBJ2-1; 7 nucleotides match TRBD2. The junction had 11 bases not matched to a gene; V was cut back by 6 bases and J by 5 bases. Germline V gives CDR1 SGHRS, CDR2 YFSETQ. This CDR3 spans 15 amino acids.

This clonotype turned up a few times. The CDR3 reads CASSPVGTALQETQYF. As DNA, the CDR3 is TGTGCCAGCAGCCCTGTAGGGACAGCGTTACAAGAGACCCAGTACTTC. This sequence joins TRBV3-1 and TRBJ2-5; 7 bases match TRBD1. The CDR3 has 16 residues. Trimming cost V 4 bases and J 2 bases; bases outside gene matches: 10. CDR1 is LGHDT, CDR2 YNNKEL, per germline (reference sequence).

This clonotype was recorded a few times. V gene TRBV28 combines with J gene TRBJ2-7; D might be TRBD2 (5 bases). The germline CDR1 and CDR2 sequences are MDHEN and SYDVKM. CDR3 size: 15 residues. V was pared by 6 bases and J by 0 bases, with 15 bases between. CDR3 region: CASSSHPGSSYEQYF. The CDR3 DNA reads TGTGCCAGCAGCTCCCATCCGGGAAGCTCCTACGAGCAGTACTTC.

This chain connects TRBV7-9 to TRBJ2-3, with D possibly TRBD2 on 6 matching bases. Germline values: CDR1 SEHNR, CDR2 FQNEAQ (reference sequence). The CDR3 length is 17 residues. V lost 6 bases and J 3 bases, leaving 22 bases between the germline ends. The CDR3 nucleotides are TGTGCCAGCAGGCAACTCTCCGGGACCGGGACTACAGATACGCAGTATTTT. It yields the protein CASRQLSGTGTTDTQYF.

This clonotype came up many times. This sequence joins TRBV3-1 and TRBJ2-5; 14 bases match TRBD2. The CDR3 covers 15 residues. V lost 4 bases, J lost 4 bases, and 2 bases stayed unmatched. From germline, CDR1 is LGHDT and CDR2 YNNKEL (reference sequence). Here the CDR3 reads CASSPGLAGGETQYF. The DNA for the CDR3 is TGTGCCAGCAGCCCTGGACTAGCGGGAGGAGAGACCCAGTACTTC.

The rearrangement joins TRBV11-2 to TRBJ1-5, with a possible D match to TRBD1 (6 bases). Looked up from germline, CDR1 is SGHAT and CDR2 is FQNNGV. Trimming shortened V by 0 bases and J by 5 bases, and 11 bases separated the two germline ends. This CDR3 comprises 15 residues. The CDR3 reads CASSLDPGADQPQHF. CDR3 nucleotides: TGTGCCAGCAGCTTAGATCCAGGGGCCGATCAGCCCCAGCATTTT.

This sequence joins TRBV9 and TRBJ2-2; D gene unclear. Germline CDR1 reads SGDLS; CDR2 reads YYNGEE. The ends were cut back, 2 bases at V and 8 bases at J, with 7 bases in the middle. CDR3 length equals 12 residues. CDR3 sequence: CASSVPRGELFF. CDR3 DNA: TGTGCCAGCAGCGTTCCACGAGGGGAGCTGTTTTTT.

V and J are TRBV24-1 and TRBJ2-1; D gene unclear. The CDR3 runs 12 residues. V shed 5 bases and J shed 1 base, with 2 bases lying between them. Germline CDR1 and CDR2: KGHDR and SFDVKD. DNA for the CDR3: TGTGCCACCAGTGGTTCCTACAATGAGCAGTTCTTC. It encodes CATSGSYNEQFF.

This clonotype was found many times. The V call is TRBV4-1, the J call TRBJ2-1; 7 nucleotides match TRBD2. The ends lost 3 bases at V and 8 bases at J; junction bases unmatched: 10. The CDR3 length is 15 residues. The germline V gene has CDR1 MGHRA and CDR2 YSYEKL. CDR3 sequence reads: CASSQELAGIDEQFF. CDR3 coding DNA: TGCGCCAGCAGCCAGGAATTAGCGGGTATCGATGAGCAGTTCTTC.

In this sample, this clonotype turned up a few times. The chain employs TRBV29-1 and TRBJ1-2, with D possibly matching TRBD1 (5 bases). From germline, CDR1 is SQVTM and CDR2 ANQGSEA. The CDR3 covers 13 residues. Trimming shortened V by 5 bases and J by 4 bases, and 14 bases separated the two germline ends. The CDR3 sequence is CSVFLGDGYGYTF. As DNA, the CDR3 is TGCAGCGTTTTTTTGGGGGACGGCTATGGCTACACCTTC.

The chain recombines TRBV21-1 with TRBJ2-7; the table's D call, TRBD1, has no DNA check behind it. TRBV21-1 is deemed a pseudogene. This CDR3 region has 17 residues. The CDR3 DNA follows: TGTGCCAGCAGCAAAGGAGGAGACAGGTGGGGTGGCTACGAGCAGTACGTC. It translates to CASSKGGDRWGGYEQYV.

This clonotype was counted at least ten times. The CDR3 protein is CASSPPRGAHNEQFF. The CDR3 DNA follows: TGTGCCAGCAGTCCCCCTCGTGGGGCCCACAATGAGCAGTTCTTC. The chain uses TRBV6-1 and TRBJ2-1; tentative D call: TRBD1 (5 bases). Deletions cut 5 bases from V and 5 bases from J, with 16 bases between. Germline V gene data show CDR1 as MNHNS and CDR2 as SASEGT. The CDR3 contains 15 residues.